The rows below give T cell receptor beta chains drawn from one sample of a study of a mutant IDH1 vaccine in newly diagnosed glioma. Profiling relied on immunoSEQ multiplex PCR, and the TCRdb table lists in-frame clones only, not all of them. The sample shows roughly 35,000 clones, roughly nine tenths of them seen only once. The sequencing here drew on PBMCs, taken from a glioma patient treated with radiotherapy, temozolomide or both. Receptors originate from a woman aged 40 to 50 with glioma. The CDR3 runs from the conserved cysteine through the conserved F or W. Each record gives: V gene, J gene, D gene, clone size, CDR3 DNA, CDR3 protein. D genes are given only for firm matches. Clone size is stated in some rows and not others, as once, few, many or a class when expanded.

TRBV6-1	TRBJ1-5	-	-	TGTGCCAGCAGTGAAAGGCGTCAGCCCCAGCATTTT	CASSERRQPQHF
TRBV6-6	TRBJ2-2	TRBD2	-	TGTGCCAGCAGGACCCCACTAGCGGGGAACACCGGGGAGCTGTTTTTT	CASRTPLAGNTGELFF
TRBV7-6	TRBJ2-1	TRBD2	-	TGTGCCAGCAGCTATCGGGGGGGCTGGGGCAATGAGCAGTTCTTC	CASSYRGGWGNEQFF
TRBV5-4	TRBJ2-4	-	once	TGTACCAGCAGCTCAACATCGGTTCGGGCCAAAAACATTCAGTACTTC	CTSSSTSVRAKNIQYF
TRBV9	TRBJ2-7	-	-	TGTGCCAGCAGCGTAGATGACGGGGTTCCGGGCGAGCAGTACTTC	CASSVDDGVPGEQYF
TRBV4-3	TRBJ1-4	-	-	TGCGCCAGCAGCCAAGAAAAAGGACGCATTGATCGTGAAAAACTGTTTTTT	CASSQEKGRIDREKLFF
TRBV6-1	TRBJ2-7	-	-	TGTGCCAGCAGTGAACCCTCGACGGCCTGGGACTACGAGCAGTACTTC	CASSEPSTAWDYEQYF
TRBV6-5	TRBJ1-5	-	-	TGTGCCAGCAGTTCGGCCAGCCGTCGGGGCAATCAGCCCCAGCATTTT	CASSSASRRGNQPQHF
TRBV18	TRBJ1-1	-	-	TGTGCCAGCTCACCACCAGGGTTTTCAACTGAAGCTTTCTTT	CASSPPGFSTEAFF
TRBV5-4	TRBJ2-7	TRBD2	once	TGTGCCAGCAGCCCAGCCGGGACTAGCCGGAACGAGCAGTACTTC	CASSPAGTSRNEQYF
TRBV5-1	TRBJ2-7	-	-	TGCGCCAGCAGCTCCGTGGGGAACAGCAGTCCGTTATACGAGCAGTACTTC	CASSSVGNSSPLYEQYF
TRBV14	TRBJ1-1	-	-	TGTGCCAGCAGCCAAGATTATGGCAGGGGTGGGACTGAAGCTTTCTTT	CASSQDYGRGGTEAFF
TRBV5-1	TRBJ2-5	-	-	TGCGCCAGCAGCTTGGAGGGGCCGTACCAAGAGACCCAGTACTTC	CASSLEGPYQETQYF
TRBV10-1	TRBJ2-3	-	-	TGCGCCAGCAGTGAGGGGGGATTCGGCACAGATACGCAGTATTTT	CASSEGGFGTDTQYF
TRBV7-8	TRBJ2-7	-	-	TGTGCCAGCAGCTTCCAGGGGATCGTGGGCGAGCAGTACTTC	CASSFQGIVGEQYF
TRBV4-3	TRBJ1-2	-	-	TGCGCCAGCAGCCAAGACGCGGGGGGCTATGGCTACACCTTC	CASSQDAGGYGYTF
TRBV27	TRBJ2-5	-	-	TGTGCCAGCAGGCGGGGGGACAGGGTGCGGGGGACCCAGTACTTC	CASRRGDRVRGTQYF
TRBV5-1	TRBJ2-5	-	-	TGCGCCAGCAGCTTAATAAACAGGGAGGAAGAGACCCAGTACTTC	CASSLINREEETQYF
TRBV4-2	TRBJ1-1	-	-	TGTGCCAGCAGCCAAGACGTGAACACTGAAGCTTTCTTT	CASSQDVNTEAFF
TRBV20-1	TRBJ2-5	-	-	TGCAGTGCCCGAATGGAGACCCAGTACTTC	CSARMETQYF
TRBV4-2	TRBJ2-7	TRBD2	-	TGTGCCAGCAGCCAAGATATAGGCGGGAGGGCCGGGGAGCAGTACTTC	CASSQDIGGRAGEQYF
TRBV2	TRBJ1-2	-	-	TGTGCCAGCAGCGCTCCGGGGGCAGGGGCAGTATATGGCTACACCTTC	CASSAPGAGAVYGYTF
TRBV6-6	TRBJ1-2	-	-	TGTGCCAGCAGTTACATGGGCGACTATGGCTACACCTTC	CASSYMGDYGYTF
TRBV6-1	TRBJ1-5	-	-	TGTGCCAGCAGTGCATTAGAGGCAAATAGAGATCAGCCCCAGCATTTT	CASSALEANRDQPQHF
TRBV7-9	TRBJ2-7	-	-	TGTGCCAGCGAGGGGGTCCGGGACGAGCAGTACTTC	CASEGVRDEQYF
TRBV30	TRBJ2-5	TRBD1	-	TGTGCCTGGAACAGGGGTCAAGAGACCCAGTACTTC	CAWNRGQETQYF
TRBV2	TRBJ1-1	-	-	TGTGCCAGCAGTGGCCAGACAGGGAACACTGAAGCTTTCTTT	CASSGQTGNTEAFF
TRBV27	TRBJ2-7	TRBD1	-	TGTGCCAGCAAACCGGGACAGGGGACCTCCTACGAGCAGTACTTC	CASKPGQGTSYEQYF